This entry concerns a single T cell receptor (beta chain). The data are from a study of blood T cell repertoires in COVID-19. Deletions cut 3 bases from V and 2 bases from J, with 5 bases between. From germline, CDR1 is LNHDA and CDR2 SQIVND (reference sequence). The CDR3 has 13 residues. The assay was immunoSEQ multiplex PCR, and TCRdb's table has in-frame clones only and misses some. The table has roughly 250,000 clones, 81% seen once. Sequenced sample: peripheral blood. This sequence joins TRBV19 and TRBJ2-4, with D uncertain. The source of this sequence is a woman aged 60-70 years with active or convalescent COVID-19. CDR3 nucleotide sequence: TGTGCCAGTAGTATTAGAACCAAAAACATTCAGTACTTC. Translation gives CASSIRTKNIQYF.